These 20 T cell receptor beta chains came from one sample sequenced in a study of cytomegalovirus exposure and HLA in healthy donors. Researchers ran the PCR with 60 Vbeta and 13 Jbeta primers. Here immunoSEQ multiplex PCR was the method, and the copy in TCRdb shows in-frame clones only, minus some. The sample carries about 240,000 clones, about 81% recorded once. Sequenced material: PBMCs. The source of these receptors is a middle-aged woman in good health and CMV-seropositive.

The chain couples TRBV2 to TRBJ2-5; the match to TRBD2 covers 13 bases. Trimming removed 8 bases from V and 5 bases from J; junction bases left unmatched: 8. CDR1 is SNHLY, CDR2 FYNNEI, per germline. CDR3 size: 15 residues. The CDR3 protein is CASLTSGGSGETQYF. CDR3 DNA sequence: TGTGCCAGCTTGACTAGCGGGGGGTCAGGGGAGACCCAGTACTTC.

J is TRBJ2-3 and V is TRBV10-3, with unresolved D. Looked up from germline, CDR1 is ENHRY and CDR2 is SYGVKD. Between the trimmed V and J ends, which lost 0 bases and 6 bases, there was a span of 7 bases. The CDR3 runs 13 residues. CDR3 region: CAISESPEDTQYF. The DNA of the CDR3 is TGTGCCATCAGTGAGTCCCCTGAGGATACGCAGTATTTT.

This clone was picked up one time. The chain employs TRBV7-8 and TRBJ1-1; 7 positions agree with TRBD1. Trimming at V came to 5 bases and at J to 5 bases, leaving 11 bases not matched to a gene. This CDR3 has 15 residues. Germline V CDR1 and CDR2: SGHVS, FQNEAQ. This chain's CDR3 is CASSPYRGGGTEAFF. In DNA form, the CDR3 reads TGTGCCAGCAGCCCTTACAGGGGCGGAGGGACTGAAGCTTTCTTT.

This clone was counted once. V usage is TRBV5-1 and J usage is TRBJ2-1; perhaps TRBD1 as D (5 bases). V was pared by 0 bases and J by 2 bases, with 9 bases between. The germline CDR1 and CDR2 sequences are SGHRS and YFSETQ. The CDR3 has 15 residues. Here the CDR3 reads CASSLVGDAYNEQFF. The CDR3 DNA reads TGCGCCAGCAGCTTGGTAGGGGATGCCTACAATGAGCAGTTCTTC.

In regard to this clone: One end of the junction fails to match germline, which may point to a read error. The gene calls are TRBV7-9 and TRBJ2-1; no clear D gene. Germline values: CDR1 SEHNR, CDR2 FQNEAQ (reference sequence). CDR3 size: 11 residues. The CDR3 DNA is TGTGCCAGCAGCCTACCTAGTCCAGAGGTCTTC. This encodes CASSLPSPEVF.

The gene calls are TRBV18 and TRBJ1-1; 8 bases map to TRBD1. Germline V lookup: CDR1 KGHSH, CDR2 LQKENI. CDR3 length equals 13 residues. V was pared by 5 bases and J by 4 bases, with 3 bases of the junction left unmatched. In nucleotides, the CDR3 is TGTGCCAGCTCATCGGACAGGGCCACTGAAGCTTTCTTT. Translation gives CASSSDRATEAFF.

The chain joins TRBV4-1 to TRBJ1-2, with D possibly TRBD1 on 5 matching bases. This CDR3 is 15 amino acids long. Trimming took 0 bases from V and 4 from J, leaving 12 bases between them. The germline V gene encodes CDR1 MGHRA and CDR2 YSYEKL. The CDR3 loop is CASSQDRAGFYGYTF. DNA of the CDR3: TGCGCCAGCAGCCAAGATCGGGCAGGGTTCTATGGCTACACCTTC.

The chain joins TRBV5-1 to TRBJ1-3, with a possible D match to TRBD1 (6 bases). Trimming shortened V by 1 base and J by 3 bases, and 14 bases separated the two germline ends. Germline V gene data show CDR1 as SGHRS and CDR2 as YFSETQ. The CDR3 contains 16 residues. CDR3 amino acids: CASSLRQGLVGNTIYF. DNA of the CDR3: TGCGCCAGCAGCTTGCGGCAGGGGCTTGTTGGAAACACCATATATTTT.

V usage is TRBV5-1 and J usage is TRBJ2-7, with D possibly being TRBD2 (6 bases). V was pared by 4 bases and J by 5 bases, with 25 bases between. CDR1 is SGHRS, CDR2 YFSETQ, per germline. CDR3 size: 17 residues. The chain's CDR3 is CASSRMRPGGVFDEQYF. In DNA form, the CDR3 reads TGCGCCAGCAGCCGCATGAGACCCGGGGGAGTATTTGACGAGCAGTACTTC.

This clone was picked up one time. CDR3 protein: CASSPQGPWGYTF. The CDR3 coding sequence is TGTGCCAGCAGCCCACAGGGGCCCTGGGGCTACACCTTC. The genes are TRBV5-5 and TRBJ1-2; TRBD1 matches at 7 bases. Germline trimming cut 4 bases from V and 8 bases from J; bases unmatched to any gene: 8. The germline V gene has CDR1 SGHKS and CDR2 YYEKEE (reference sequence). The CDR3 has 13 residues.

The rearrangement joins TRBV10-1 to TRBJ2-3; weak D call: TRBD2 (5 bases). CDR1 WNHNN and CDR2 SYGVQD come from the germline V gene (reference sequence). CDR3 length: 17 residues. The ends were cut back, 3 bases at V and 0 bases at J, with 16 bases in the middle. The CDR3 bases are TGCGCCAGCAGTGACCTGGCGAGGCGGACTAGCACAGATACGCAGTATTTT. It specifies CASSDLARRTSTDTQYF.

This clone was counted a single time. The chain has TRBV5-5 and TRBJ1-4, with 10 bases fitting TRBD1. The V gene's germline CDR1 is SGHKS and CDR2 YYEKEE (reference sequence). CDR3 length: 14 amino acids. V lost 6 bases and J lost 7; bases outside the gene matches: 6. CDR3 bases: TGTGCCAGCACCCCGGGACAGGGGCGTGAAAAACTGTTTTTT. This gives the protein CASTPGQGREKLFF.

This clone came up a few times. J is TRBJ2-3 and V is TRBV7-9; no firm D call. CDR1 is SEHNR, CDR2 FQNEAQ, per germline (reference sequence). The V and J ends lost 2 bases and 0 bases respectively, with 9 bases between them. The CDR3 loop spans 15 amino acids. This chain's CDR3 is CASSLSSTSTDTQYF. The CDR3 coding sequence is TGTGCCAGCAGCTTATCGTCCACTAGCACAGATACGCAGTATTTT.

Regarding this clone: The junction does not match germline at one end; this may be a read error. The J gene is TRBJ1-2, the V gene TRBV7-9; the D is unclear. The length of the CDR3 is 14 residues. The V gene's germline CDR1 is SEHNR and CDR2 FQNEAQ (reference sequence). CDR3 loop: CSSSLVGNNYGYTF. DNA of the CDR3: TGTTCCAGCAGCTTAGTCGGGAATAACTATGGCTACACCTTC.

This chain joins TRBV10-2 and TRBJ1-5; 9 bases are shared with TRBD1. With 2 bases clipped from V and 1 base from J, the junction kept 3 bases outside the gene matches. The CDR3 is 16 amino acids. Germline V gene sequence: CDR1 WSHSY, CDR2 SAAADI. The CDR3, as DNA: TGCGCCAGCAGTGAGAGACAGGGGGTGAGCAATCAGCCCCAGCATTTT. Its translation is CASSERQGVSNQPQHF.

This sequence joins TRBV5-1 and TRBJ2-7, with 9 bases aligning to TRBD1. The V gene end was trimmed by 1 base and the J gene end by 5 bases; junction bases not matched to a gene: 7. Germline values: CDR1 SGHRS, CDR2 YFSETQ. CDR3 length: 15 residues. CDR3 sequence: CASSLIQGAKNEQYF. In DNA, the CDR3 is TGCGCCAGCAGCTTGATACAGGGGGCTAAGAACGAGCAGTACTTC.

The chain employs TRBV7-2 and TRBJ2-7, with D tentatively TRBD2 (6 bases). Looked up from germline, CDR1 is SGHTA and CDR2 is FQGNSA. The CDR3 extends over 15 amino acids. Trimming removed 5 bases from V and 5 bases from J, with 19 bases in between. The CDR3 sequence: CASSRERVGVHEQYF. The DNA for the CDR3 is TGTGCCAGCAGCCGGGAGCGGGTGGGGGTGCACGAGCAGTACTTC.

The chain is built from TRBV5-1 and TRBJ1-6, with D possibly TRBD1 on 5 matching bases. The V end was cut by 7 bases, the J end by 7 bases, with 15 bases between. The CDR3 sequence is 14 residues long. Germline V gene data show CDR1 as SGHRS and CDR2 as YFSETQ. CDR3 amino acids: CASRTQVQNSPLHF. CDR3 nucleotides: TGCGCCAGCCGAACACAGGTGCAGAATTCACCCCTCCACTTT.

The chain joins TRBV5-4 to TRBJ1-2, with TRBD1 identical over 10 bases. The CDR3 sequence is 13 residues long. V shed 4 bases, J shed 7 bases, and the junction held 4 bases outside the gene matches. Per germline, CDR1 SGHNT and CDR2 YYREEE (reference sequence). The CDR3 sequence is CASSPDRGFGYTF. Written as DNA, the CDR3 is TGTGCCAGCAGCCCGGACAGGGGGTTTGGCTACACCTTC.

The V and J genes are TRBV5-1 and TRBJ2-3; 10 nucleotides match TRBD2. CDR1 is SGHRS, CDR2 YFSETQ, per germline. The CDR3 is made up of 14 amino acids. V lost 3 bases to trimming and J lost 5 bases; unmatched junction nucleotides: 3. For the CDR3, the DNA is TGCGCCAGCAGCTCCCGGACTAGCGGAGATACGCAGTATTTT. As protein: CASSSRTSGDTQYF.